Shown below are 30 T cell receptor beta chains from a single sample sequenced in a study of T cell changes during pregnancy in multiple sclerosis. Produced via immunoSEQ multiplex PCR; TCRdb's table is partial and in-frame only. This sample has about 100,000 clones, with roughly 90% found just once. Sequences were derived from peripheral blood, sampled after pregnancy. The receptors originated from a female donor with multiple sclerosis, enrolled in a pregnancy study.

This chain uses TRBV7-2 with TRBJ2-3; 10 bases map to TRBD2. There are 15 residues in the CDR3. V gave up 6 bases and J gave up 5 bases; unmatched junction bases: 8. Germline assignment: CDR1 SGHTA and CDR2 FQGNSA. CDR3 DNA sequence: TGTGCCAGCAGAGCTTTGGTAGCGGGGGGAGATACGCAGTATTTT. This translates into CASRALVAGGDTQYF.

This chain links TRBV28 with TRBJ2-7, with TRBD2 as a possible D gene (6 bases). The CDR3 consists of 16 residues. Trimming removed 7 bases from V and 2 bases from J, with 21 bases in between. Germline loops: CDR1 MDHEN, CDR2 SYDVKM. The CDR3 sequence: CASTSGTHFAPYEQYF. CDR3 DNA sequence: TGTGCCAGCACCTCCGGGACTCATTTTGCTCCCTACGAGCAGTACTTC.

The rearrangement links TRBV4-3 to TRBJ1-2; unclear D gene. Trimming stripped 4 bases from V and 2 bases from J, with 14 bases between. This CDR3 spans 15 amino acids. Per germline, CDR1 LGHNA and CDR2 YSLEER. The CDR3 DNA sequence: TGCGCCAGCAGCCCCCGGTCAGAGGGAAACTATGGCTACACCTTC. Its translation: CASSPRSEGNYGYTF.

This chain connects TRBV29-1 to TRBJ1-2; D call uncertain. The V gene's germline CDR1 is SQVTM and CDR2 ANQGSEA. With 4 bases removed from V and 3 bases from J, the gap between germline ends came to 6 bases. CDR3 length: 11 residues. CDR3 residues: CSVGQDYGYTF. CDR3 sequence (DNA): TGCAGCGTTGGACAAGACTATGGCTACACCTTC.

J is TRBJ2-3 and V is TRBV19; 7 bases line up with TRBD2. CDR3 size: 17 residues. The germline V gene encodes CDR1 LNHDA and CDR2 SQIVND (reference sequence). The ends lost 5 bases at V and 1 base at J; junction bases unmatched: 12. CDR3 loop: CASSLRPSGLGTDTQYF. DNA for the CDR3: TGTGCCAGTAGTCTACGGCCTAGCGGATTGGGCACAGATACGCAGTATTTT.

The chain combines TRBV19 with TRBJ1-1; possibly TRBD1 for D (5 bases). Germline V gene sequence: CDR1 LNHDA, CDR2 SQIVND (reference sequence). Trimming left V 3 bases short and J 6 bases short, with 14 bases between. This CDR3 region has 14 residues. The CDR3 DNA sequence: TGTGCCAGTAGTATGGTCTCGGGAGGGGCTGAAGCTTTCTTT. Its translation: CASSMVSGGAEAFF.

V and J are TRBV9 and TRBJ2-1; 9 nucleotides agree with TRBD2. V trimming: 5 bases; J trimming: 8 bases; junction bases outside the gene matches: 8. The CDR3 sequence is 14 residues long. CDR1 is SGDLS, CDR2 YYNGEE, per germline. CDR3 nucleotides: TGTGCCAGCAGTAGCGGGAGAGGAGGGGATGAGCAGTTCTTC. Translation gives CASSSGRGGDEQFF.

This clone has only a few counts. The V and J genes are TRBV19 and TRBJ2-7; possibly TRBD2 for D (5 bases). V lost 5 bases and J lost 0, with 17 bases in between. The CDR3 loop spans 16 amino acids. CDR1 LNHDA and CDR2 SQIVND come from the germline V gene (reference sequence). The chain's CDR3 is CASSSGPSRASYEQYF. The CDR3 DNA follows: TGTGCCAGTAGTTCCGGACCCTCGAGGGCCTCCTACGAGCAGTACTTC.

The V gene is TRBV18, the J gene TRBJ2-7; 13 bases align to TRBD2. Germline trimming cut 2 bases from V and 2 bases from J; bases unmatched to any gene: 6. CDR3 length equals 17 residues. The V gene's germline CDR1 is KGHSH and CDR2 LQKENI. The CDR3 DNA reads TGTGCCAGCTCACCAGGACTAGCGGGGGAACCACCCTACGAGCAGTACTTC. Its protein is CASSPGLAGEPPYEQYF.

The rearrangement uses TRBV20-1 and TRBJ1-2; no clear D gene. The length of the CDR3 is 11 residues. Germline V gene data show CDR1 as DFQATT and CDR2 as SNEGSKA (reference sequence). With 5 bases removed from V and 5 bases from J, the gap between germline ends came to 9 bases. CDR3 bases: TGCAGTGCTCACCGAGTTTATGGCTACACCTTC. Translated: CSAHRVYGYTF.

CDR3 in DNA: TGTGCTAGTGGTTCCGGACTAGCGGGGTACTACAATGAGCAGTTCTTC. It codes for CASGSGLAGYYNEQFF. J is TRBJ2-1 and V is TRBV12-5; TRBD2 aligns across 12 bases. This CDR3 spans 16 amino acids. Per germline, CDR1 LGHNT and CDR2 FRNRAP. J gave up 3 bases and V 4 bases, and 4 bases lay outside the gene matches.

The sample holds one count of this clone. The genes are TRBV4-1 and TRBJ2-4; D uncertain. The germline V and J ends were trimmed by 0 bases and 1 base, with 10 bases remaining between them. The CDR3 is 16 residues long. CDR1 and CDR2 from the germline V gene are MGHRA and YSYEKL. Written as DNA, the CDR3 is TGCGCCAGCAGCCAAGAACTAAGCTCGGCCAAAAACATTCAGTACTTC. The encoded protein is CASSQELSSAKNIQYF.

This clone was seen only once. The chain uses TRBV4-2 and TRBJ2-1; 7 nucleotides align to TRBD2. CDR3 length equals 15 residues. Germline CDR1 and CDR2: LGHNA and YNFKEQ. V lost 1 base to trimming and J lost 3 bases; unmatched junction nucleotides: 3. The CDR3 region is CASSQASGFYNEQFF. The CDR3 bases are TGTGCCAGCAGCCAAGCTAGCGGATTCTACAATGAGCAGTTCTTC.

The chain couples TRBV6-4 to TRBJ1-2, with TRBD1 identical over 7 bases. The germline V gene has CDR1 MRHNA and CDR2 SNTAGT. The CDR3 runs 14 residues. The V segment lost 5 bases and the J segment 3 bases; nucleotides outside the gene matches: 6. Written as DNA, the CDR3 is TGTGCCAGCAGTCGACAGGGAGGCGACTATGGCTACACCTTC. This translates into CASSRQGGDYGYTF.

The chain has TRBV6-1 and TRBJ2-7; no clear D gene. Trimming removed 1 base at V and 5 bases at J, with 6 bases between. The CDR3 is 12 amino acids. Germline-derived CDR1 and CDR2 are MNHNS and SASEGT. The CDR3 sequence is CASSEGLHEQYF. The CDR3 nucleotides read TGTGCCAGCAGTGAAGGACTTCACGAGCAGTACTTC.

V is TRBV15 and J is TRBJ1-1; D gene unclear. The germline V and J ends were trimmed by 0 bases and 0 bases, with 11 bases remaining between them. From germline, CDR1 is LNHNV and CDR2 YYDKDF (reference sequence). The CDR3 covers 16 residues. CDR3 sequence reads: CATSRDLRIMNTEAFF. As DNA, the CDR3 is TGTGCCACCAGCAGAGATCTCAGGATAATGAACACTGAAGCTTTCTTT.

V usage is TRBV29-1 and J usage is TRBJ2-5; TRBD2 might be the D (5 bases). V was clipped by 6 bases and J by 2 bases, with 13 bases between them. The CDR3 sequence is 13 residues long. From germline, CDR1 is SQVTM and CDR2 ANQGSEA. CDR3 DNA sequence: TGCAGCGTCTCGAGGGCTACGCAAGAGACCCAGTACTTC. This codes for CSVSRATQETQYF.

This clone appeared a single time. V usage is TRBV11-2 and J usage is TRBJ2-7; weak D call: TRBD2 (5 bases). V lost 5 bases, J lost 0 bases, and 11 bases lay in between. The CDR3 length is 14 residues. Germline lookup yields CDR1 SGHAT and CDR2 FQNNGV. The CDR3 reads CASSGWTGSYEQYF. The CDR3 DNA is TGTGCCAGCAGCGGCTGGACTGGCTCCTACGAGCAGTACTTC.

The chain couples TRBV5-1 to TRBJ1-3, with 7 bases identical to TRBD1. The CDR3 contains 14 residues. V trimming: 4 bases; J trimming: 3 bases; junction bases outside the gene matches: 4. Germline V lookup: CDR1 SGHRS, CDR2 YFSETQ. CDR3 sequence (DNA): TGCGCCAGCAGCCCCGGGGACAGTGGAAACACCATATATTTT. Amino acids: CASSPGDSGNTIYF.

The chain joins TRBV6-5 to TRBJ1-2; D is perhaps TRBD1 (5 bases). The CDR3 extends over 14 amino acids. CDR1 is MNHEY and CDR2 is SVGAGI in the germline V gene. V shed 2 bases and J shed 8 bases, with 15 bases lying between them. In DNA form, the CDR3 reads TGTGCCAGCAGTTACACATCGTTGGGGGGAGGCTACACCTTC. Translated: CASSYTSLGGGYTF.

The chain has TRBV5-1 and TRBJ1-5; perhaps TRBD1 as D (5 bases). The CDR3 has 18 residues. CDR1 is SGHRS and CDR2 is YFSETQ in the germline V gene. Trimming pared 1 base from V and 2 bases from J, leaving 19 bases between. Written as DNA, the CDR3 is TGCGCCAGCAGCTTGCCCCCAGGTGGCGGGGACGGCAATCAGCCCCAGCATTTT. This gives the protein CASSLPPGGGDGNQPQHF.

The chain joins TRBV9 to TRBJ2-3; 7 bases are a match to TRBD2. The CDR3 contains 18 residues. CDR1 is SGDLS and CDR2 is YYNGEE in the germline V gene. Unmatched junction bases numbered 13, after V lost 0 bases and J lost 3 bases. The CDR3 here is CASSVAPSWAGVTDTQYF. The CDR3 region has the DNA TGTGCCAGCAGCGTAGCCCCTTCCTGGGCGGGAGTAACAGATACGCAGTATTTT. The full variable domain, completed using reference TRBV9 and TRBJ2-3, is DSGVTQTPKHLITATGQRVTLRCSPRSGDLSVYWYQQSLDQGLQFLIQYYNGEERAKGNILERFSAQQFPDLHSELNLSSLELGDSALYFCASSVAPSWAGVTDTQYFGPGTRLTVL.

This chain connects TRBV19 to TRBJ1-6; weak D call: TRBD1 (6 bases). Germline V gene lookup returns CDR1 LNHDA and CDR2 SQIVND (reference sequence). This CDR3 spans 14 amino acids. V was shortened by 6 bases and J by 3 bases, with 9 bases between the two germline ends. The CDR3 protein is CASSRQVYNSPLHF. For the CDR3, the DNA is TGTGCCAGTAGCAGACAGGTCTATAATTCACCCCTCCACTTT.

The gene calls are TRBV5-1 and TRBJ1-2; TRBD1 agrees at 9 bases. The CDR3 is 18 amino acids. Per the germline V gene, CDR1 is SGHRS and CDR2 is YFSETQ. Trimming cost V 4 bases and J 4 bases; bases outside gene matches: 17. As DNA, the CDR3 is TGCGCCAGCAGCAAAAGGGACAGGGAAGTATCAGGTGGCTATGGCTACACCTTC. The encoded protein is CASSKRDREVSGGYGYTF.

V is TRBV19 and J is TRBJ1-2, with TRBD1 matching over 12 bases. CDR1 and CDR2 (germline): LNHDA, SQIVND (reference sequence). CDR3 size: 14 residues. The V gene end was trimmed by 5 bases and the J gene end by 8 bases; junction bases not matched to a gene: 6. In DNA, the CDR3 is TGTGCCAGTAGTGTGGGACAGGGGGCAGGCGGCTACACCTTC. Translation: CASSVGQGAGGYTF.

V is TRBV4-3 and J is TRBJ2-1, with 7 bases aligning to TRBD1. V trimming: 0 bases; J trimming: 4 bases; junction bases outside the gene matches: 3. The CDR3 spans 15 residues. CDR1 LGHNA and CDR2 YSLEER come from the germline V gene. CDR3 DNA sequence: TGCGCCAGCAGCCAAGATAGGGACAGATACAATGAGCAGTTCTTC. Translation gives CASSQDRDRYNEQFF.

The V call is TRBV11-2, the J call TRBJ1-1; tentatively, D is TRBD1 (6 bases). V dropped 2 bases and J dropped 6 bases, with 13 bases sitting between them. The CDR3 has 14 amino acids. Germline V lookup: CDR1 SGHAT, CDR2 FQNNGV. The CDR3 bases are TGTGCCAGCAGCTTATACAGGGATACCGCTGAAGCTTTCTTT. This gives the protein CASSLYRDTAEAFF.

V and J are TRBV6-1 and TRBJ1-1; TRBD1 is a possible D gene (5 bases). CDR1 is MNHNS and CDR2 is SASEGT in the germline V gene. V lost 3 bases and J lost 3, with 8 bases in between. The length of the CDR3 is 13 residues. The CDR3 loop is CASSETVYTEAFF. CDR3 in DNA: TGTGCCAGCAGTGAGACAGTTTACACTGAAGCTTTCTTT.

The chain couples TRBV5-1 to TRBJ1-1, with no clear D. The CDR3 loop spans 12 amino acids. V was shortened by 4 bases and J by 3 bases, with 7 bases between the two germline ends. Germline V lookup: CDR1 SGHRS, CDR2 YFSETQ. In DNA, the CDR3 is TGCGCCAGCAGCGTGTCATACACTGAAGCTTTCTTT. Translating it yields CASSVSYTEAFF.

This CDR3 reads CASSLEETTRNTEAFF. The CDR3 nucleotides read TGCGCCAGCAGCTTGGAAGAGACGACAAGAAACACTGAAGCTTTCTTT. The rearrangement uses TRBV5-1 and TRBJ1-1; D call uncertain. The CDR3 spans 16 residues. Germline values: CDR1 SGHRS, CDR2 YFSETQ. V lost 0 bases and J 2 bases, leaving 14 bases between the germline ends.